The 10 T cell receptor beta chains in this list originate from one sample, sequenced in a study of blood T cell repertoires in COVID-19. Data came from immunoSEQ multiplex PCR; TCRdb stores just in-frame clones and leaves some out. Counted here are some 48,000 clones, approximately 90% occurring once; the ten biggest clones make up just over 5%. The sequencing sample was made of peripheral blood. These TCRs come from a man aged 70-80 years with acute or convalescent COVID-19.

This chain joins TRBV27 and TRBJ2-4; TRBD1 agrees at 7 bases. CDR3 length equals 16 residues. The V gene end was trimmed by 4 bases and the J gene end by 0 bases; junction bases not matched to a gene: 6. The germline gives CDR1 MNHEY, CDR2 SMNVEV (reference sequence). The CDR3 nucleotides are TGTGCCAGCAGTTATTACCGGGACAGAGCCAAAAACATTCAGTACTTC. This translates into CASSYYRDRAKNIQYF.

CDR3 sequence (DNA): TGCGCCAGCAGCTTGGGCGGACTAGCACCTGGAGATACGCAGTATTTT. Its protein is CASSLGGLAPGDTQYF. The J gene is TRBJ2-3, the V gene TRBV5-1; 8 nucleotides agree with TRBD2. The CDR3 totals 16 residues. Unmatched junction bases numbered 8, after V lost 0 bases and J lost 5 bases. Germline assignment: CDR1 SGHRS and CDR2 YFSETQ.

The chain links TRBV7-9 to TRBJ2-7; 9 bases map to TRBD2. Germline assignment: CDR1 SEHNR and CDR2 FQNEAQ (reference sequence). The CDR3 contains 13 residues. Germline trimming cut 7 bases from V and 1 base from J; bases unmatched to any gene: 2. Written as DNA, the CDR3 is TGTGCCAGCATGGCGGGGGGGTCCTACGAGCAGTACTTC. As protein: CASMAGGSYEQYF.

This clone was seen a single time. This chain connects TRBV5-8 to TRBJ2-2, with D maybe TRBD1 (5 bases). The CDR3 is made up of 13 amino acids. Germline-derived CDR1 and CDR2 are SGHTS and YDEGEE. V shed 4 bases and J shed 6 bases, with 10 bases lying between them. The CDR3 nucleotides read TGTGCCAGCAGCCCAGGGATCGCCGGGGAGCTGTTTTTT. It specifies CASSPGIAGELFF.

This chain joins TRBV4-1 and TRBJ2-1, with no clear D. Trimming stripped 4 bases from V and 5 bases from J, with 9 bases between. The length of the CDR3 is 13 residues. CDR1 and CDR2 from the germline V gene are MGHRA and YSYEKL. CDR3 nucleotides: TGCGCCAGCAGCCCAGATTCGGACAATGAGCAGTTCTTC. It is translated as CASSPDSDNEQFF.

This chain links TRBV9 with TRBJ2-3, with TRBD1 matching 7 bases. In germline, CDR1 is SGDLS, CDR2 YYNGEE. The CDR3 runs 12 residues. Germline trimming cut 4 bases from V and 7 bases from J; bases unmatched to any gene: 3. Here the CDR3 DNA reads TGTGCCAGCAGCCAGGGGGAAAATACGCAGTATTTT. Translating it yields CASSQGENTQYF. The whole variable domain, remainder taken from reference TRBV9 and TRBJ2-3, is DSGVTQTPKHLITATGQRVTLRCSPRSGDLSVYWYQQSLDQGLQFLIQYYNGEERAKGNILERFSAQQFPDLHSELNLSSLELGDSALYFCASSQGENTQYFGPGTRLTVL.

The chain's CDR3 is CASSQEVAGLNSPLHF. CDR3 sequence (DNA): TGCGCCAGCAGCCAAGAAGTCGCAGGGTTGAATTCACCCCTCCACTTT. This chain connects TRBV4-3 to TRBJ1-6; D may be TRBD1 (5 bases). This CDR3 region has 16 residues. Trimming took off 0 bases at V and 7 bases at J, with 13 bases between the two ends. Germline V gives CDR1 LGHNA, CDR2 YSLEER.

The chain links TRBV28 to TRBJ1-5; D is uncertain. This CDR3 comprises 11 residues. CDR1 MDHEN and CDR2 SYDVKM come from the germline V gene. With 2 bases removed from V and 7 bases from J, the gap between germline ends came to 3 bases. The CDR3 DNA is TGTGCCAGCAGTTTAGGCCAGCCCCAGCATTTT. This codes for CASSLGQPQHF. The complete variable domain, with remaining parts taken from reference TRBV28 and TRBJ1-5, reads DVKVTQSSRYLVKRTGEKVFLECVQDMDHENMFWYRQDPGLGLRLIYFSYDVKMKEKGDIPEGYSVSREKKERFSLILESASTNQTSMYLCASSLGQPQHFGDGTRLSIL.

CDR3 DNA: TGCGCCAGCACGCGGCTGACGCCCAACGAGCAGTACTTC. Residues: CASTRLTPNEQYF. The rearrangement uses TRBV23-1 and TRBJ2-7; no reliable D call. TRBV23-1 is sorted into the ORF group, with uncertain function. This CDR3 is built from 13 residues. The V end lost 7 bases, the J end lost 5 bases, and 15 bases lay between the germline ends.

This CDR3 is CASSHLTGNSPLHF. CDR3 in DNA: TGTGCCAGCAGCCACCTAACAGGGAATTCACCCCTCCACTTT. This chain connects TRBV21-1 to TRBJ1-6; the listed D gene, TRBD1, was not tested against the DNA. TRBV21-1 is a known pseudogene. CDR3 length: 14 residues.